These 17 T cell receptor beta chains originate from one sample sequenced in a study of identical twins. TCRdb reanalysed the 5' RACE reads using MiXCR and keeps one entry per CDR3 protein. The table has about 530,000 distinct CDR3 sequences, roughly 15% seen once. These data are also associated with another study on yellow fever vaccine responses in identical twins.

The source material was CD4+ T cells sorted from blood. These receptors came from a woman under 30 in good health.

This chain links TRBV14 with TRBJ2-7; D call uncertain. Germline CDR1 is SGHDN and CDR2 is FVKESK. The CDR3 loop spans 15 amino acids. Trimming took 0 bases from V and 6 from J, leaving 15 bases between them. CDR3 loop: CASSQERISSGEQYF. The CDR3 region has the DNA TGTGCCAGCAGCCAAGAGCGGATTTCAAGTGGCGAGCAGTACTTC.

V gene TRBV25-1 combines with J gene TRBJ1-3, with unresolved D. Germline CDR1 MGHDK, CDR2 SYGVNS. V was trimmed by 3 bases and J by 4 bases, leaving 10 bases between them. CDR3 size: 14 residues. The CDR3 bases are TGTGCCAGCAGTGACCGGGCCCCGGGAAACACCATATATTTT. This translates into CASSDRAPGNTIYF.

The chain links TRBV6-5 to TRBJ2-4; 7 bases are a match to TRBD1. This CDR3 has 17 amino acids. CDR1 is MNHEY and CDR2 is SVGAGI in the germline V gene. The junction had 9 bases not matched to a gene; V was cut back by 2 bases and J by 2 bases. As DNA, the CDR3 is TGTGCCAGCAGTTACCACGACAGGGTGAAGTCCAAAAACATTCAGTACTTC. This codes for CASSYHDRVKSKNIQYF.

This clonotype has only a few counts. This rearrangement joins TRBV7-7 to TRBJ2-5; unclear D gene. V lost 5 bases, J lost 2 bases, and 9 bases lay in between. Per germline, CDR1 SSHAT and CDR2 FNYEAQ (reference sequence). The CDR3 runs 13 residues. The CDR3 spells CASSPLEQETQYF. The CDR3 nucleotides read TGTGCCAGCAGCCCATTGGAACAAGAGACCCAGTACTTC.

Here the CDR3 reads CASSLKARPRGFF. The CDR3 region has the DNA TGTGCCAGCAGTTTAAAGGCCAGGCCTAGGGGTTTCTTT. The chain combines TRBV28 with TRBJ1-1; the D gene is possibly TRBD1 (5 bases). Deletions cut 2 bases from V and 13 bases from J, with 17 bases between. Germline V gene data show CDR1 as MDHEN and CDR2 as SYDVKM. This CDR3 region has 13 residues.

The rearrangement uses TRBV2 and TRBJ2-7; D not resolved. The V gene lost 5 bases and the J gene lost 12 bases, with 11 bases spanning the gap. Germline assignment: CDR1 SNHLY and CDR2 FYNNEI. The CDR3 length is 10 residues. In DNA, the CDR3 is TGTGCCAGCAGTCCGACGTTAACGTACTTC. Translation: CASSPTLTYF.

The rearrangement joins TRBV28 to TRBJ2-3; tentatively, D is TRBD2 (8 bases). The length of the CDR3 is 15 residues. CDR1 and CDR2 from the germline V gene are MDHEN and SYDVKM. Trimming left V 6 bases short and J 6 bases short, with 19 bases between. DNA for the CDR3: TGTGCCAGCAGCCGTAGCGGGAAGACAGGGGATACGCAGTATTTT. It codes for CASSRSGKTGDTQYF.

This clonotype was recorded many times. This chain uses TRBV3-1 with TRBJ2-2; TRBD2 aligns across 7 bases. V dropped 1 base and J dropped 0; count of bases not matched to a gene: 5. CDR3 length: 17 amino acids. Germline-derived CDR1 and CDR2 are LGHDT and YNNKEL (reference sequence). The CDR3 DNA reads TGTGCCAGCAGCCAAGCCCCAAGCGGGACGAACACCGGGGAGCTGTTTTTT. This encodes CASSQAPSGTNTGELFF.

The chain uses TRBV7-6 and TRBJ2-5; D unclear. The V gene lost 3 bases and the J gene lost 1 base, with 9 bases spanning the gap. CDR1 SGHVS and CDR2 FNYEAQ come from the germline V gene. The length of the CDR3 is 14 residues. CDR3 bases: TGTGCCAGCAGCTTGTGGACGGTCCAAGAGACCCAGTACTTC. The encoded protein is CASSLWTVQETQYF.

This clonotype was counted only a few times. The chain combines TRBV2 with TRBJ1-6; the D is unclear. Between the trimmed V and J ends, which lost 6 bases and 14 bases, there was a span of 8 bases. Per germline, CDR1 SNHLY and CDR2 FYNNEI. This CDR3 contains 10 residues. CDR3 sequence (DNA): TGTGCCAGCAGCTCTTTAGCCCTCCACTTT. Amino acid sequence: CASSSLALHF.

The gene calls are TRBV7-8 and TRBJ2-1; 7 positions match TRBD1. This CDR3 region has 16 residues. J lost 0 bases, V lost 5 bases, and 7 bases had no gene match. Per the germline V gene, CDR1 is SGHVS and CDR2 is FQNEAQ. CDR3 amino acids: CASSQTTGSSYNEQFF. CDR3 sequence (DNA): TGTGCCAGCAGCCAAACGACAGGGAGCTCCTACAATGAGCAGTTCTTC.

This sequence joins TRBV28 and TRBJ2-7; no firm D call. Germline CDR1 and CDR2: MDHEN and SYDVKM. This CDR3 region has 16 residues. V lost 0 bases and J 4 bases, leaving 16 bases between the germline ends. CDR3 bases: TGTGCCAGCAGTTTATGGGGGTTGGGCCCCCTTTACGAGCAGTACTTC. Its protein is CASSLWGLGPLYEQYF.

The chain has TRBV3-1 and TRBJ1-6, with 9 positions matching TRBD1. The junction had 10 bases not matched to a gene; V was cut back by 3 bases and J by 7 bases. Germline assignment: CDR1 LGHDT and CDR2 YNNKEL (reference sequence). The CDR3 runs to 17 residues. CDR3 in amino acids: CASSHAGTGYNNSPLHF. The CDR3, as DNA: TGTGCCAGCAGCCATGCCGGGACAGGGTATAACAATTCACCCCTCCACTTT.

This clonotype has a handful of counts. The chain joins TRBV7-2 to TRBJ2-2, with TRBD1 matching over 9 bases. CDR3 size: 17 residues. J lost 4 bases, V lost 1 base, and 7 bases had no gene match. Germline-derived CDR1 and CDR2 are SGHTA and FQGNSA. Here the CDR3 DNA reads TGTGCCAGCAGCTTAGGAGGGACAGGGTTCGGCACCGGGGAGCTGTTTTTT. Its protein is CASSLGGTGFGTGELFF.

The CDR3 bases are TGCAGTGCTAGAGATCAGGACACTGAAGCTTTCTTT. Protein product: CSARDQDTEAFF. The J gene is TRBJ1-1, the V gene TRBV20-1; unclear D gene. The germline V gene encodes CDR1 DFQATT and CDR2 SNEGSKA (reference sequence). CDR3 size: 12 residues. Trimming cost V 0 bases and J 3 bases, with 5 bases left between them.

The chain links TRBV20-1 to TRBJ2-3, with 8 positions matching TRBD2. Losses at the gene ends were 6 bases for V and 7 bases for J; bases not matched to a gene: 9. The CDR3 consists of 13 residues. CDR1 and CDR2 from the germline V gene are DFQATT and SNEGSKA (reference sequence). CDR3 DNA: TGCAGTGCAGCCCCGGGGGGGCAAAATACGCAGTATTTT. Its translation: CSAAPGGQNTQYF.

This clonotype showed up many times. The chain is built from TRBV4-1 and TRBJ1-1; D gene uncertain. This CDR3 comprises 13 residues. Germline-derived CDR1 and CDR2 are MGHRA and YSYEKL. V lost 0 bases, J lost 10 bases, and 12 bases lay in between. CDR3 nucleotide sequence: TGCGCCAGCAGCCAAGATACGGGCTATCGAGCTTTCTTT. Protein: CASSQDTGYRAFF.